One sample yielded the 27 T cell receptor beta chains listed below, sequenced in a study of T cell clonotyping in hematopoietic cell transplantation. Repertoires were generated with immunoSEQ multiplex PCR, while TCRdb's copy carries only in-frame clones and drops some. The sample lists about 69,000 clones, around 94% seen once, with around 1.6% in the top ten. Sequencing used peripheral blood mononuclear cells. Every receptor here comes from a man aged 50 or older in good health. Some clones in this sample may be carry-over from other donors' samples.

The chain recombines TRBV7-2 with TRBJ1-5; D may be TRBD1 (5 bases). Trimming cost V 6 bases and J 9 bases, with 21 bases left between them. From germline, CDR1 is SGHTA and CDR2 FQGNSA. This CDR3 spans 15 amino acids. The CDR3 loop reads CASSMDRGALRPQHF. CDR3 in DNA: TGTGCCAGCAGTATGGATAGGGGTGCCCTTCGGCCCCAGCATTTT.

V is TRBV25-1 and J is TRBJ2-1; maybe TRBD2 (5 bases). V shed 2 bases and J shed 3 bases, with 11 bases lying between them. This CDR3 spans 15 amino acids. Germline V gene lookup returns CDR1 MGHDK and CDR2 SYGVNS. CDR3 residues: CASSEPLGDYNEQFF. In DNA, the CDR3 is TGTGCCAGCAGTGAACCGCTCGGGGACTACAATGAGCAGTTCTTC.

The chain carries TRBV7-2 and TRBJ2-3; 8 positions match TRBD2. Germline V CDR1 and CDR2: SGHTA, FQGNSA. The V and J ends lost 7 bases and 3 bases, in that order; junction bases with no gene match: 6. This CDR3 has 14 amino acids. CDR3 loop: CASTPGLGTDTQYF. DNA for the CDR3: TGTGCCAGCACCCCGGGACTAGGAACAGATACGCAGTATTTT.

The chain joins TRBV5-4 to TRBJ2-7; the D gene is possibly TRBD1 (5 bases). CDR1 is SGHNT and CDR2 is YYREEE in the germline V gene (reference sequence). The CDR3 sequence is 12 residues long. The ends were cut back, 4 bases at V and 6 bases at J, with 11 bases in the middle. CDR3: CASSPTGAEQYF. DNA of the CDR3: TGTGCCAGCAGCCCCACAGGTGCCGAGCAGTACTTC.

V and J are TRBV9 and TRBJ2-3; TRBD1 matches at 8 bases. The CDR3 loop spans 16 amino acids. Germline loops: CDR1 SGDLS, CDR2 YYNGEE. Trimming cost V 0 bases and J 3 bases; bases outside gene matches: 6. As DNA, the CDR3 is TGTGCCAGCAGCGTAGACCGGGACAGGCTAACAGATACGCAGTATTTT. Its protein product is CASSVDRDRLTDTQYF.

The genes are TRBV28 and TRBJ1-2; D ambiguous. Trimming pared 2 bases from V and 8 bases from J, leaving 6 bases between. Germline CDR1 is MDHEN and CDR2 is SYDVKM. The CDR3 sequence is 11 residues long. The CDR3 nucleotides are TGTGCCAGCAGTTTAAGTGGGGGCTACACCTTC. Translated: CASSLSGGYTF.

The chain links TRBV19 to TRBJ2-7; TRBD1 matches at 9 bases. From germline, CDR1 is LNHDA and CDR2 SQIVND (reference sequence). V lost 6 bases, J lost 2 bases, and 5 bases stayed unmatched. The CDR3 is 14 amino acids. The CDR3: CASRIGTGPYEQYF. CDR3 nucleotides: TGTGCCAGTAGGATTGGGACAGGGCCCTACGAGCAGTACTTC.

DNA for the CDR3: TGTGCCAGCAGAGCCGATGGGGGGAACTATGGCTACACCTTC. This translates into CASRADGGNYGYTF. The V call is TRBV25-1, the J call TRBJ1-2; TRBD1 is a possible D gene (5 bases). V was cut by 6 bases and J by 2 bases, with 13 bases left in between. This CDR3 comprises 14 residues. The germline CDR1 and CDR2 sequences are MGHDK and SYGVNS.

The genes are TRBV11-3 and TRBJ2-1; D is uncertain. Germline lookup yields CDR1 SGHNT and CDR2 YENEEA. Trimming pared 5 bases from V and 2 bases from J, leaving 19 bases between. The CDR3 has 17 residues. CDR3 in DNA: TGTGCCAGCAGCCCAGAAGGTCCATACGCCACCTACAATGAGCAGTTCTTC. Translated: CASSPEGPYATYNEQFF.

The chain carries TRBV6-5 and TRBJ1-2, with a weak D call TRBD1 (5 bases). This CDR3 contains 14 residues. Trimming removed 7 bases from V and 0 bases from J, with 12 bases in between. Germline values: CDR1 MNHEY, CDR2 SVGAGI. CDR3 nucleotide sequence: TGTGCCAGCAATGCGGGGCAAACTAACTATGGCTACACCTTC. Its translation is CASNAGQTNYGYTF.

This clone is a singleton in its sample. The chain is built from TRBV5-1 and TRBJ2-7; possible D gene TRBD1, 5 bases. The CDR3 loop spans 12 amino acids. The V and J ends lost 4 bases and 3 bases respectively, with 8 bases between them. Germline values: CDR1 SGHRS, CDR2 YFSETQ. The CDR3 region is CASSKDSYEQYF. The CDR3 bases are TGCGCCAGCAGCAAAGACAGCTACGAGCAGTACTTC.

This chain links TRBV7-8 with TRBJ2-1; 10 bases match TRBD2. Germline CDR1 and CDR2: SGHVS and FQNEAQ. CDR3 length: 16 amino acids. V was pared by 6 bases and J by 5 bases, with 10 bases of the junction left unmatched. The CDR3 coding sequence is TGTGCCAGCAGATGGAAAGCGGGAGGGCCCCACAATGAGCAGTTCTTC. As protein: CASRWKAGGPHNEQFF.

The chain employs TRBV19 and TRBJ1-1, with D uncertain. Per germline, CDR1 LNHDA and CDR2 SQIVND (reference sequence). The V gene lost 5 bases and the J gene lost 2 bases, with 6 bases spanning the gap. CDR3 length: 12 residues. The CDR3 DNA reads as TGTGCCAGTAGTTTCCCCAACACTGAAGCTTTCTTT. It yields the protein CASSFPNTEAFF.

The DNA of the CDR3 is TGTGCCAGCAGTCAGAACAGGGATGAAAAACTGTTTTTT. It translates to CASSQNRDEKLFF. The chain employs TRBV14 and TRBJ1-4; the D gene is possibly TRBD1 (6 bases). Germline lookup yields CDR1 SGHDN and CDR2 FVKESK. The CDR3 covers 13 residues. V gave up 6 bases and J gave up 6 bases, with 11 bases separating them.

The CDR3 coding sequence is TGTGCCAGCAGTATACAGGGGGCTGGAAACACCATATATTTT. Residues: CASSIQGAGNTIYF. The chain recombines TRBV28 with TRBJ1-3; 8 positions agree with TRBD1. Germline lookup yields CDR1 MDHEN and CDR2 SYDVKM. This CDR3 has 14 amino acids. Trimming took 5 bases from V and 2 from J; bases not matched to a gene: 2.

CDR3 sequence: CARSYGAFF. The CDR3, as DNA: TGTGCCAGAAGCTATGGGGCTTTCTTT. V gene TRBV5-3 combines with J gene TRBJ1-1; D remains ambiguous. TRBV5-3 is an open reading frame whose function is uncertain. The V end was cut by 3 bases, the J end by 11 bases, with 5 bases between. CDR3 length: 9 amino acids.

J is TRBJ2-5 and V is TRBV10-3; tentative D call: TRBD1 (6 bases). The germline V and J ends were trimmed by 3 bases and 4 bases, with 9 bases remaining between them. The CDR3 loop spans 13 amino acids. Germline assignment: CDR1 ENHRY and CDR2 SYGVKD. Written as DNA, the CDR3 is TGTGCCATCAGTGAAGGACAGATAGAGACCCAGTACTTC. This gives the protein CAISEGQIETQYF.

The CDR3 sequence: CASRGTANTEAFF. CDR3 DNA sequence: TGTGCCAGCAGGGGAACAGCGAACACTGAAGCTTTCTTT. The J gene is TRBJ1-1, the V gene TRBV6-5, with D hard to call. The V end lost 6 bases, the J end lost 1 base, and 9 bases lay between the germline ends. The CDR3 loop spans 13 amino acids. Germline lookup yields CDR1 MNHEY and CDR2 SVGAGI.

V usage is TRBV7-2 and J usage is TRBJ1-3; maybe TRBD1 (6 bases). The V gene lost 7 bases and the J gene lost 1 base, with 11 bases spanning the gap. The CDR3 has 14 residues. Germline CDR1 and CDR2: SGHTA and FQGNSA. The CDR3 is CASTQGGSGNTIYF. The CDR3 coding sequence is TGTGCCAGCACCCAAGGGGGTTCTGGAAACACCATATATTTT.

The rearrangement links TRBV9 to TRBJ1-1; D is uncertain. The ends were cut back, 2 bases at V and 1 base at J, with 9 bases in the middle. The CDR3 has 14 residues. Germline-derived CDR1 and CDR2 are SGDLS and YYNGEE. CDR3 in amino acids: CASSVSGSNTEAFF. CDR3 in DNA: TGTGCCAGCAGCGTCTCCGGATCGAACACTGAAGCTTTCTTT.

V is TRBV5-1 and J is TRBJ1-4; tentatively, D is TRBD1 (5 bases). The V end lost 4 bases, the J end lost 4 bases, and 14 bases lay between the germline ends. The CDR3 length is 15 residues. Germline CDR1 and CDR2: SGHRS and YFSETQ. The CDR3 reads CASSPTGVNNEKLFF. CDR3 sequence (DNA): TGCGCCAGCAGCCCGACGGGGGTAAATAATGAAAAACTGTTTTTT.

This chain uses TRBV19 with TRBJ1-1; tentative D call: TRBD1 (6 bases). Deletions cut 5 bases from V and 6 bases from J, with 19 bases between. The V gene's germline CDR1 is LNHDA and CDR2 SQIVND (reference sequence). The CDR3 length is 15 residues. This chain's CDR3 is CASSPSQGSLAEAFF. The CDR3 DNA is TGTGCCAGTAGTCCTTCACAGGGAAGTCTCGCTGAAGCTTTCTTT. Using reference TRBV19 and TRBJ1-1 for the parts outside the CDR3, the full variable domain is DGGITQSPKYLFRKEGQNVTLSCEQNLNHDAMYWYRQDPGQGLRLIYYSQIVNDFQKGDIAEGYSVSREKKESFPLTVTSAQKNPTAFYLCASSPSQGSLAEAFFGQGTRLTVV.

V gene TRBV6-4 combines with J gene TRBJ1-2; 7 bases line up with TRBD1. Germline trimming cut 0 bases from V and 2 bases from J; bases unmatched to any gene: 6. The CDR3 loop spans 16 amino acids. Germline lookup yields CDR1 MRHNA and CDR2 SNTAGT. The CDR3 DNA sequence: TGTGCCAGCAGTGACTCGAACAGGGGAGGGAACTATGGCTACACCTTC. This translates into CASSDSNRGGNYGYTF.

V is TRBV21-1 and J is TRBJ2-4; the table calls TRBD2, which could not be checked here. TRBV21-1 is marked as a pseudogene. The CDR3 runs to 15 residues. The CDR3 sequence is CASSARGNVKNIQYF. The DNA of the CDR3 is TGTGCCAGCAGCGCCCGGGGGAACGTCAAAAACATTCAGTACTTC.

Written as DNA, the CDR3 is TGTGCCAGCAGTAGGAGACAGCTTTTGGACCAGCCCCAGCATTTT. As protein: CASSRRQLLDQPQHF. The V and J genes are TRBV28 and TRBJ1-5; D might be TRBD1 (5 bases). V dropped 5 bases and J dropped 7 bases, with 18 bases sitting between them. Germline loops: CDR1 MDHEN, CDR2 SYDVKM. This CDR3 has 15 residues. The full variable domain, rest sourced from reference TRBV28 and TRBJ1-5, is DVKVTQSSRYLVKRTGEKVFLECVQDMDHENMFWYRQDPGLGLRLIYFSYDVKMKEKGDIPEGYSVSREKKERFSLILESASTNQTSMYLCASSRRQLLDQPQHFGDGTRLSIL.

The chain employs TRBV29-1 and TRBJ2-6; 8 bases align to TRBD1. Germline V lookup: CDR1 SQVTM, CDR2 ANQGSEA. The junction had 2 bases not matched to a gene; V was cut back by 5 bases and J by 2 bases. This CDR3 is 14 amino acids long. CDR3 in amino acids: CSVKTGAGANVLTF. The CDR3 DNA reads as TGCAGCGTTAAGACAGGGGCTGGGGCCAACGTCCTGACTTTC.

The genes are TRBV7-2 and TRBJ2-3, with 9 bases lining up with TRBD1. The CDR3 extends over 19 amino acids. Germline assignment: CDR1 SGHTA and CDR2 FQGNSA. Trimming removed 6 bases from V and 3 bases from J; junction bases left unmatched: 19. The DNA for the CDR3 is TGTGCCAGCAGAGGAACTACAATACCGACAGGGGGAAGTACAGATACGCAGTATTTT. Its translation: CASRGTTIPTGGSTDTQYF.